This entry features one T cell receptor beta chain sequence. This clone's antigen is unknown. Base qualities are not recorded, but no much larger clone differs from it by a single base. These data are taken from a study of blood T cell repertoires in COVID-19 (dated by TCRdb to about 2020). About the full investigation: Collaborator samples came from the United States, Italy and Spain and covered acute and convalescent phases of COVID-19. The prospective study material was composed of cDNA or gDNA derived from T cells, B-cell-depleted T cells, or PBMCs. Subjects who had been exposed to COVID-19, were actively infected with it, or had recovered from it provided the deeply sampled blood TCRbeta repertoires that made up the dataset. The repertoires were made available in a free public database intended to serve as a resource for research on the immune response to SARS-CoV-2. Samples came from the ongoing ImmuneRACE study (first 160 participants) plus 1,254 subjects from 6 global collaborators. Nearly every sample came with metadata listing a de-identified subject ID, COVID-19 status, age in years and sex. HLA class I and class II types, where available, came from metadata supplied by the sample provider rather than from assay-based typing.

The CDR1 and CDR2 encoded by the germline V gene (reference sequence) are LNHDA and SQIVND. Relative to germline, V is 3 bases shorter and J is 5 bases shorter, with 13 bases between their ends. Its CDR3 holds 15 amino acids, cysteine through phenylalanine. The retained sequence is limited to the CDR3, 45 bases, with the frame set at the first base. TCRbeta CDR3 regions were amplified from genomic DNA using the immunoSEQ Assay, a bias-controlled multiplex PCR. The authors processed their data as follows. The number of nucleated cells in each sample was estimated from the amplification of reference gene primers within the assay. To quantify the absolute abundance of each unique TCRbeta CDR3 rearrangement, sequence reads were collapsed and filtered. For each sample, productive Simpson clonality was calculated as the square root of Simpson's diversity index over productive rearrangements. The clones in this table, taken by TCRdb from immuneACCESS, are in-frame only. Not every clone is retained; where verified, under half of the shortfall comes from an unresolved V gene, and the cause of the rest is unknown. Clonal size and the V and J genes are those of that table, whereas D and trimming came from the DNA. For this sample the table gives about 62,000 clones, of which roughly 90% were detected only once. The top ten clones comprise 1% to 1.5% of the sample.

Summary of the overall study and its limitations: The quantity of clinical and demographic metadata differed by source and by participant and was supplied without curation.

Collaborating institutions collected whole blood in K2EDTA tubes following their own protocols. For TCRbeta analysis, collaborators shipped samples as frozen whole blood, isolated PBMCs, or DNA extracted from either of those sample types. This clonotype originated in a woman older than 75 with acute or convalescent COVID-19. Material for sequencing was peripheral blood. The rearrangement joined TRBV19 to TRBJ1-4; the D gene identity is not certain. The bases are TGTGCCAGTAGTATTATTGGTGGAGCCAATGAAAAACTGTTTTTT. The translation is CASSIIGGANEKLFF.